The 11 T cell receptor beta chains listed next were all sequenced from one sample in a study of blood T cell repertoires in COVID-19. Sequenced by immunoSEQ multiplex PCR; TCRdb stores in-frame clones only, minus some. This table holds 300,000 to 500,000 clones, around nine tenths found once. The specimen was PBMCs or T cells enriched from blood (not recorded which). Receptors were obtained from a woman aged 25 to 39 with acute COVID-19.

DNA for the CDR3: TGTGCCAGCAGAACAGGGGGCTTAACTGAAGCTTTCTTT. Translated, it gives CASRTGGLTEAFF. V and J are TRBV6-5 and TRBJ1-1, with 9 bases fitting TRBD1. The CDR3 runs to 13 residues. In germline, CDR1 is MNHEY, CDR2 SVGAGI. The V and J ends lost 6 bases and 5 bases, in that order; junction bases with no gene match: 4.

The rearrangement links TRBV7-2 to TRBJ1-1; D is possibly TRBD1 (5 bases). V lost 0 bases and J 0 bases, leaving 8 bases between the germline ends. The germline gives CDR1 SGHTA, CDR2 FQGNSA. The CDR3 loop spans 15 amino acids. Written as DNA, the CDR3 is TGTGCCAGCAGCTTAGCGCCGGGGGTGAACACTGAAGCTTTCTTT. It specifies CASSLAPGVNTEAFF.

Turning to this clone: This specimen includes other DNA sequences encoding the same CDR3. The rearrangement joins TRBV6-1 to TRBJ2-7; D remains unclear. Trimming took off 2 bases at V and 2 bases at J, with 7 bases between the two ends. The length of the CDR3 is 13 residues. In germline, CDR1 is MNHNS, CDR2 SASEGT. For the CDR3, the DNA is TGTGCCAGCAGTGAATACTCTCCCTACGAGCAGTACTTC. Its protein product is CASSEYSPYEQYF.

This chain joins TRBV19 and TRBJ2-2, with D maybe TRBD2 (6 bases). Trimming took 7 bases from V and 6 from J, leaving 24 bases between them. Germline V gene sequence: CDR1 LNHDA, CDR2 SQIVND (reference sequence). The CDR3 has 17 amino acids. The CDR3 DNA is TGTGCCAGTACCTTGGCGGGGACGCACGGAAATTCCGGGGAGCTGTTTTTT. It translates to CASTLAGTHGNSGELFF.

The chain couples TRBV5-6 to TRBJ2-1; TRBD2 agrees at 7 bases. The CDR3 covers 16 residues. V shed 0 bases and J 4 bases; nucleotides not matched to a gene: 7. Germline V gene data show CDR1 as SGHDT and CDR2 as YYEEEE. The CDR3 DNA reads as TGTGCCAGCAGCTTGGCCAAAGCGGGGCTGTACAATGAGCAGTTCTTC. Its translation: CASSLAKAGLYNEQFF.

This sequence joins TRBV5-6 and TRBJ2-7; TRBD1 matches 7 bases. Per the germline V gene, CDR1 is SGHDT and CDR2 is YYEEEE. The CDR3 runs to 15 residues. V lost 4 bases and J lost 4; bases outside the gene matches: 11. The CDR3 coding sequence is TGTGCCAGCAGCCTCCTCACAGGGGTCGGGTACGAGCAGTACTTC. It specifies CASSLLTGVGYEQYF.

The chain links TRBV19 to TRBJ1-3; 8 positions match TRBD1. The germline CDR1 and CDR2 sequences are LNHDA and SQIVND (reference sequence). This CDR3 contains 16 residues. The V gene end was trimmed by 9 bases and the J gene end by 2 bases; junction bases not matched to a gene: 12. CDR3 in DNA: TGTGCCAGCGATATTAACGACAGGGGCCCTGGAAACACCATATATTTT. This encodes CASDINDRGPGNTIYF. Using reference TRBV19 and TRBJ1-3 for the parts outside the CDR3, the full variable domain is DGGITQSPKYLFRKEGQNVTLSCEQNLNHDAMYWYRQDPGQGLRLIYYSQIVNDFQKGDIAEGYSVSREKKESFPLTVTSAQKNPTAFYLCASDINDRGPGNTIYFGEGSWLTVV.

The V and J genes are TRBV2 and TRBJ2-1; no clear D. The CDR3 is 16 amino acids. V was trimmed by 2 bases and J by 1 base, leaving 12 bases between them. The germline CDR1 and CDR2 sequences are SNHLY and FYNNEI. The CDR3 region is CASSERRLLSYNEQFF. The CDR3 DNA reads TGTGCCAGCAGTGAAAGGCGTTTACTATCCTACAATGAGCAGTTCTTC.

Comments on this clone: This sample includes further DNA sequences coding for the same CDR3. This rearrangement joins TRBV9 to TRBJ2-7; 9 bases are a match to TRBD1. Trimming cost V 0 bases and J 2 bases; bases outside gene matches: 3. The germline V gene encodes CDR1 SGDLS and CDR2 YYNGEE. The CDR3 sequence is 15 residues long. The CDR3 here is CASSVGGQGTYEQYF. CDR3 nucleotide sequence: TGTGCCAGCAGCGTAGGAGGACAGGGGACCTACGAGCAGTACTTC.

CDR3 in amino acids: CASTRQGGYGYTF. For the CDR3, the DNA is TGTGCCAGCACCCGACAGGGCGGGTATGGCTACACCTTC. The chain links TRBV3-1 (or the pseudogene TRBV3-2) to TRBJ1-2; 7 nucleotides align to TRBD1. After removal of 7 bases from V and 5 bases from J, the junction contained 7 bases not matched to a gene. The CDR3 covers 13 residues. The V gene's germline CDR1 is LGHDT and CDR2 YNNKEL (reference sequence).

The V and J genes are TRBV20-1 and TRBJ2-1; D might be TRBD2 (5 bases). With 5 bases removed from V and 6 bases from J, the gap between germline ends came to 14 bases. Germline V gene sequence: CDR1 DFQATT, CDR2 SNEGSKA (reference sequence). The CDR3 has 13 residues. CDR3 loop: CSAGGRVSNEQFF. CDR3 sequence (DNA): TGCAGTGCTGGTGGGCGGGTTAGCAATGAGCAGTTCTTC.